Listed below are T cell receptor beta chains from one sample, sequenced in a study of T cell responses to AZD1222 COVID-19 vaccine. Clones were read by immunoSEQ multiplex PCR, and TCRdb kept only the in-frame ones, dropping some. The sample includes 110,000 or so clones, around 84% of them seen just once. The starting material was peripheral blood, obtained 28 days after the second AZD1222 dose. The receptors come from an adult who received the AZD1222 COVID-19 vaccine. Both conserved end residues are part of each CDR3.

j_call	v_call	cdr3_aa
TRBJ1-2	TRBV7-8	CASSLVVARGLTSGYTF
TRBJ2-3	TRBV27	CASSELGTSVRGDTQYF
TRBJ1-5	TRBV4-1	CASSAESNQPQHF
TRBJ2-1	TRBV24-1	CATSEGNRGLRYNEQFF
TRBJ1-4	TRBV12-3/TRBV12-4	CASTSELNEKLFF
TRBJ2-5	TRBV19	CASSTRAGGRGETQYF
TRBJ1-5	TRBV6-1	CASSDGTGESQPQHF
TRBJ1-1	TRBV12-3/TRBV12-4	CASSSQGEAFF
TRBJ1-1	TRBV4-1	CASSQFDFGGGTEAFF
TRBJ2-3	TRBV7-7	CASSSGTILGDTQYF
TRBJ1-5	TRBV7-2	CASSLALQGLPQHF
TRBJ1-1	TRBV29-1	CSVGRGEAFF
TRBJ2-7	TRBV7-3	CASSSSWGAYEQYF
TRBJ2-1	TRBV30	CAWRPSSSGPRAAGRYNEQFF
TRBJ1-5	TRBV6-2/TRBV6-3	CASSYVPVRPQHF
TRBJ2-1	TRBV2	CASRAGTGPIDEQFF